This TCR beta chain comes out of a study of multiple sclerosis patients with progressive multifocal leukoencephalopathy. Study findings and constraints: Clones expanded at PML were already present before and during natalizumab.

Time point reported: before natalizumab initiation. All PML patients were female, and all patients had earlier interferon beta. V shed 6 bases and J shed 0 bases, with 9 bases lying between them. In germline, CDR1 is SGHVS, CDR2 FNYEAQ. This CDR3 has 13 residues. As concerns this clone: Its target is not known.

The survey-level immunoSEQ assay was used. Every PCR reaction included synthetic inline CDR3 controls for all V-J pairings. TCRdb keeps only in-frame clones here, not all; method: immunoSEQ multiplex PCR. Among 25,000 to 30,000 clones, approximately 90% were seen once, and the ten largest hold around 0.96%. The sample consisted of PBMCs. The chain links TRBV7-6 to TRBJ2-7, with D perhaps matching TRBD2 (6 bases). This sequence was found in a human donor with multiple sclerosis. The CDR3 nucleotides are TGTGCCAGCAGTGGGGGGACCTCCTACGAGCAGTACTTC. The encoded protein is CASSGGTSYEQYF.